A selection of T cell receptor beta chains follows, all from one sample in a study of Graves' ophthalmopathy and Graves' hyperthyroidism. In TCRdb, the multiplex PCR reads were re-called with MiXCR into one record per CDR3 protein. The sample comprises approximately 1.2 million distinct CDR3 sequences, less than 45% of which are singletons, and around 10% rests with the top ten. Sequencing was carried out using peripheral blood or thyroid tissue (not recorded which). The receptors here all came from an adult man with Graves' hyperthyroidism. Each CDR3 is given with its conserved first and last residue. The D gene is left open where the match is weak. Some rows have no size entry. The others give once, few or many, or a class for an expanded clone.

V	J	size	D	DNA	CDR3
TRBV28	TRBJ2-2	few	.	TGTGCCAGCAGTTACAGGGATGGCGGGGAGCTGTTTTTT	CASSYRDGGELFF
TRBV9	TRBJ2-2	.	.	TGTGCCAGCAGCCTAGAGGGGAGGATTACGGTGAACACCGGGGAGCTGTTTTTT	CASSLEGRITVNTGELFF
TRBV20-1	TRBJ1-6	many	TRBD1	TGCAGTGCTAGGGCCGGGACAGGGTATAATTCACCCCTCCACTTT	CSARAGTGYNSPLHF
TRBV5-1	TRBJ2-5	.	.	TGCGCCAGCAGGACATCCCCAAACCAAGAGGCCCAGTACTTC	CASRTSPNQEAQYF
TRBV20-1	TRBJ2-5	many	.	TGCAGTGCTAGAGGAGGGCAGAAAGAGACCCAGTACTTC	CSARGGQKETQYF
TRBV2	TRBJ2-7	many	.	TGTGCCAGCAGTGAAGCGGAGGATTACGAGCAGTACTTC	CASSEAEDYEQYF
TRBV6-1	TRBJ1-1	.	.	TGTGCCAGCAGTGCGAACCAGGGCGGGAGCACTGAAGCTTTCTTT	CASSANQGGSTEAFF
TRBV20-1	TRBJ1-1	many	.	TGCAGTGCTAGTCAGTGGAACACTGAAGCTTTCTTT	CSASQWNTEAFF
TRBV9	TRBJ2-5	.	.	TGTGCCAGCAGCGTAGAAGGGCTAGGGGGGGGGGTGCCGGAGACCCAGTACTTC	CASSVEGLGGGVPETQYF
TRBV4-1	TRBJ1-1	.	.	TGCGCCAGCAGAAACGCCCCTGGTGTTGAAGCTTTCTTT	CASRNAPGVEAFF
TRBV9	TRBJ1-2	few	.	TGTGCCAGCAGTTTATCGGTTACCTATGGCTACACCTTC	CASSLSVTYGYTF
TRBV15	TRBJ1-5	.	.	TGTGCCACCAGCAGAGACCTAAGTCTGTCTGAGCATTTT	CATSRDLSLSEHF
TRBV7-2	TRBJ2-7	.	TRBD1	TGTGCCAGCAGCTTAGCCCTCCCCGGACAGGGGGCCGAGCAGTACTTC	CASSLALPGQGAEQYF
TRBV20-1	TRBJ1-5	few	TRBD1	TGCAGTGCTGGAGACCGCGAACGTCAGGGGGAAGTAAATCAGCCCCAGCATTTT	CSAGDRERQGEVNQPQHF
TRBV25-1	TRBJ2-2	few	.	TGTGCCAGCAGTGAACCAGGAACCGGGGAGCTGTTTTTT	CASSEPGTGELFF
TRBV12-3/TRBV12-4	TRBJ1-6	.	TRBD1	TGTGCCAGCAGTGACATAAGGACAGGGTGGAATTCACCCCTCCACTTT	CASSDIRTGWNSPLHF
TRBV4-3	TRBJ1-2	few	.	TGCGCCAGCAGCCAAGATACCGACAGGAACATCTATGGCTACACCTTC	CASSQDTDRNIYGYTF
TRBV20-1	TRBJ1-2	.	.	TGCAGTGCTAATGATCGTACAGCCTATGGCTACACCTTC	CSANDRTAYGYTF
TRBV29-1	TRBJ1-2	many	.	TGCAGCGTTGATGAAGGCCACTTTCGGAGCCATGCCAACTATGGCTACACCTTC	CSVDEGHFRSHANYGYTF
TRBV10-3	TRBJ2-2	.	TRBD1	TGTGCCATCAGTGAGACAGGGGTGGACACCAGGGAGCTGTTTTTT	CAISETGVDTRELFF
TRBV7-9	TRBJ1-4	.	.	TGTGCCAGCAGCAAACGCCGGGCGGATGAAAAACTGTTTTTT	CASSKRRADEKLFF
TRBV30	TRBJ2-5	.	.	TGTGCCCTCCTCCTAGGGGAGACCCAGTACTTC	CALLLGETQYF
TRBV3-1	TRBJ2-5	.	.	TGTGCCAGCAGTCCTATGTTCGGGATAGAGACCCAGTACTTC	CASSPMFGIETQYF
TRBV12-3/TRBV12-4	TRBJ1-4	.	.	TGTGCCAGCAGTTTATTCGATGAAAAACTGTTTTTT	CASSLFDEKLFF
TRBV7-9	TRBJ2-7	many	TRBD1	TGTGCCAGCAGCTTATCGTCTGGTGCGTCCGGGACAGGGAGACCCGAGCAGTACTTC	CASSLSSGASGTGRPEQYF
TRBV18	TRBJ1-1	few	.	TGTGCCAGCTCAGATCAGTGGAACGGGGACACTGAAGCTTTCTTT	CASSDQWNGDTEAFF
TRBV20-1	TRBJ1-6	many	TRBD1	TGCAGTGCTCGACCGGGACAGGGGAATTCACCCCTCCACTTT	CSARPGQGNSPLHF
TRBV20-1	TRBJ1-2	.	.	TGCAGTGCTACAGGGCTCGGAAACTATGGCTACACCTTC	CSATGLGNYGYTF
TRBV4-1	TRBJ2-7	many	TRBD1	TGCGCCAGCAGCCAATGGACAGGGGACGAGCAGTACTTC	CASSQWTGDEQYF
TRBV12-3/TRBV12-4	TRBJ1-5	many	.	TGTGCCAGCAGTTTACAGGCCGGAGCGCGTCAGCCCCAGCATTTT	CASSLQAGARQPQHF
TRBV12-3/TRBV12-4	TRBJ1-1	.	TRBD1	TGTGCCAGCAGTTTCGGACAGGTCGAAGCTTTCTTT	CASSFGQVEAFF